This entry lists 21 T cell receptor beta chains sequenced from one sample in a study of cytomegalovirus exposure and HLA in healthy donors. The PCR ran on 60 Vbeta and 13 Jbeta primers. Sequencing used immunoSEQ multiplex PCR; TCRdb keeps in-frame clones, though not all of them. In the table there are over 90,000 clones, roughly 80% of which are singletons. Sequenced sample: PBMCs. These receptors were taken from a man aged 35-49 years in good health and CMV-seronegative.

V is TRBV7-8 and J is TRBJ1-1, with D uncertain. Germline CDR1 SGHVS, CDR2 FQNEAQ. V lost 1 base to trimming and J lost 5 bases, with 5 bases between them. The CDR3 length is 12 residues. The CDR3 DNA follows: TGTGCCAGCAGCTTAGACACGACTGAAGCTTTCTTT. Encoded protein: CASSLDTTEAFF. The full variable domain, its missing parts supplied by reference TRBV7-8 and TRBJ1-1, is GAGVSQSPRYKVAKRGQDVALRCDPISGHVSLFWYQQALGQGPEFLTYFQNEAQLDKSGLPSDRFFAERPEGSVSTLKIQRTQQEDSAVYLCASSLDTTEAFFGQGTRLTVV.

The chain recombines TRBV5-4 with TRBJ2-3; no reliable D call. The CDR3 has 16 residues. Germline CDR1 SGHNT, CDR2 YYREEE (reference sequence). V dropped 0 bases and J dropped 0 bases, with 11 bases sitting between them. The CDR3 sequence: CASSLDGLSSTDTQYF. The CDR3 nucleotides read TGTGCCAGCAGCTTGGATGGTCTATCTAGCACAGATACGCAGTATTTT.

This clone showed up just once. The CDR3 sequence: CASSPRLAGGLDTQYF. The CDR3 region has the DNA TGTGCCAGCAGCCCCCGACTAGCGGGGGGGCTGGATACGCAGTATTTT. V and J are TRBV9 and TRBJ2-3; 14 bases map to TRBD2. V gave up 4 bases and J gave up 6 bases; unmatched junction bases: 7. The CDR3 extends over 16 amino acids. Germline V lookup: CDR1 SGDLS, CDR2 YYNGEE.

This chain joins TRBV5-6 and TRBJ1-6; a possible D gene is TRBD1 (5 bases). CDR1 is SGHDT and CDR2 is YYEEEE in the germline V gene. Trimming removed 5 bases at V and 4 bases at J, with 19 bases between. The CDR3 contains 17 residues. The CDR3 protein is CASRFGGGASYNSPLHF. The CDR3 coding sequence is TGTGCCAGCAGGTTCGGCGGGGGAGCATCGTATAATTCACCCCTCCACTTT. Full variable domain (rest looked up from reference TRBV5-6 and TRBJ1-6): DAGVTQSPTHLIKTRGQQVTLRCSPKSGHDTVSWYQQALGQGPQFIFQYYEEEERQRGNFPDRFSGHQFPNYSSELNVNALLLGDSALYLCASRFGGGASYNSPLHFGNGTRLTVT.

The rearrangement uses TRBV10-3 and TRBJ1-1, with unresolved D. The CDR3 runs to 14 residues. CDR1 and CDR2 (germline): ENHRY, SYGVKD. V was pared by 2 bases and J by 0 bases, with 7 bases between. CDR3 sequence (DNA): TGTGCCATCAGTGAGGTCAGAATGAACACTGAAGCTTTCTTT. This translates into CAISEVRMNTEAFF.

This chain connects TRBV11-2 to TRBJ1-1; the D gene is possibly TRBD1 (5 bases). Germline CDR1 and CDR2: SGHAT and FQNNGV. V was pared by 2 bases and J by 0 bases, with 10 bases between. This CDR3 is built from 15 residues. This CDR3 reads CASSLIDRLNTEAFF. Here the CDR3 DNA reads TGTGCCAGCAGCTTAATCGACAGACTGAACACTGAAGCTTTCTTT. Drawing the rest from reference TRBV11-2 and TRBJ1-1, the complete variable domain is EAGVAQSPRYKIIEKRQSVAFWCNPISGHATLYWYQQILGQGPKLLIQFQNNGVVDDSQLPKDRFSAERLKGVDSTLKIQPAKLEDSAVYLCASSLIDRLNTEAFFGQGTRLTVV.

J is TRBJ2-2 and V is TRBV5-1, with a weak D call TRBD2 (6 bases). Germline V lookup: CDR1 SGHRS, CDR2 YFSETQ. The CDR3 sequence is 14 residues long. Trimming stripped 3 bases from V and 5 bases from J, with 11 bases between. The DNA for the CDR3 is TGCGCCAGCAGCTCTGGGGGAGGAACCGGGGAGCTGTTTTTT. Translating it yields CASSSGGGTGELFF.

The chain employs TRBV6-4 and TRBJ2-1; 7 bases fit TRBD2. Germline V gene sequence: CDR1 MRHNA, CDR2 SNTAGT. The trim removed 3 bases at V and 1 base at J, leaving 3 bases unmatched. The CDR3 runs to 15 residues. CDR3 amino acids: CASSDGLVSYNEQFF. The CDR3 bases are TGTGCCAGCAGTGATGGACTAGTTTCCTACAATGAGCAGTTCTTC.

In this sample, this clone turned up a few times. This rearrangement joins TRBV6-5 to TRBJ1-1, with 8 bases that match TRBD1. Trimming at V came to 5 bases and at J to 4 bases, leaving 9 bases not matched to a gene. Germline V gene sequence: CDR1 MNHEY, CDR2 SVGAGI. The CDR3 consists of 15 residues. CDR3 amino acids: CASSPGAGGFTEAFF. Here the CDR3 DNA reads TGTGCCAGCAGTCCGGGGGCAGGGGGCTTCACTGAAGCTTTCTTT.

The genes are TRBV6-5 and TRBJ2-3; weak D call: TRBD2 (5 bases). The CDR3 is 13 amino acids. CDR1 is MNHEY, CDR2 SVGAGI, per germline. V gave up 2 bases and J gave up 4 bases, with 7 bases separating them. The CDR3, as DNA: TGTGCCAGCAGTTACCCGGGGTCAGATACGCAGTATTTT. Residues: CASSYPGSDTQYF.

This chain links TRBV27 with TRBJ2-7; D is unclear. CDR3 length: 14 residues. V gave up 5 bases and J gave up 4 bases, with 15 bases separating them. Germline CDR1 reads MNHEY; CDR2 reads SMNVEV (reference sequence). This chain's CDR3 is CASSNVDSGYEQYF. The CDR3, as DNA: TGTGCCAGCAGTAATGTAGACTCCGGGTACGAGCAGTACTTC.

The chain joins TRBV18 to TRBJ2-7; maybe TRBD1 (6 bases). The V end was cut by 4 bases, the J end by 6 bases, with 19 bases between. This CDR3 contains 15 residues. CDR1 and CDR2 from the germline V gene are KGHSH and LQKENI. For the CDR3, the DNA is TGTGCCAGCTCACTTTCTTTCGAAACAGGGACCGAGCAGTACTTC. It specifies CASSLSFETGTEQYF.

This chain links TRBV29-1 with TRBJ2-2, with a weak D call TRBD2 (7 bases). Germline V lookup: CDR1 SQVTM, CDR2 ANQGSEA. V lost 7 bases and J 8 bases, leaving 17 bases between the germline ends. CDR3 length equals 13 residues. The CDR3, as DNA: TGCAGCGGCCGGGGAGGGGGAGGGGGGGAGCTGTTTTTT. It specifies CSGRGGGGGELFF.

The rearrangement joins TRBV6-5 to TRBJ1-6; no clear D gene. Between the trimmed V and J ends, which lost 0 bases and 8 bases, there was a span of 11 bases. CDR3 length equals 15 residues. From germline, CDR1 is MNHEY and CDR2 SVGAGI. CDR3 coding DNA: TGTGCCAGCAGTTACTCGCACGTCGGAGATTCACCCCTCCACTTT. This sequence encodes CASSYSHVGDSPLHF.

V usage is TRBV27 and J usage is TRBJ1-6; D gene uncertain. V was shortened by 3 bases and J by 6 bases, with 3 bases between the two germline ends. The CDR3 is 12 residues long. CDR1 is MNHEY and CDR2 is SMNVEV in the germline V gene (reference sequence). This chain's CDR3 is CASSLANSPLHF. The CDR3 DNA is TGTGCCAGCAGTTTGGCTAATTCACCCCTCCACTTT.

The chain combines TRBV5-1 with TRBJ1-5, with a possible D match to TRBD1 (6 bases). Trimming shortened V by 4 bases and J by 0 bases, and 14 bases separated the two germline ends. CDR1 is SGHRS, CDR2 YFSETQ, per germline. The CDR3 extends over 16 amino acids. For the CDR3, the DNA is TGCGCCAGCAGCCCGACAGGAGACAATAGCAATCAGCCCCAGCATTTT. Its protein is CASSPTGDNSNQPQHF.

A word on this clone: This specimen includes other DNA sequences encoding the same CDR3. This sequence joins TRBV5-4 and TRBJ1-1; 8 bases agree with TRBD1. Germline V gene lookup returns CDR1 SGHNT and CDR2 YYREEE (reference sequence). CDR3 size: 15 residues. V shed 0 bases, J shed 1 base, and the junction held 2 bases outside the gene matches. CDR3 DNA: TGTGCCAGCAGCTTGGCTGGGACAGGGAACACTGAAGCTTTCTTT. Translation gives CASSLAGTGNTEAFF.

V usage is TRBV2 and J usage is TRBJ2-7, with 12 bases matching TRBD2. V was clipped by 9 bases and J by 3 bases; unmatched bases: 18. The CDR3 runs to 18 residues. Germline V gene sequence: CDR1 SNHLY, CDR2 FYNNEI. CDR3 sequence reads: CARTSGGTWVEGGYEQYF. CDR3 DNA sequence: TGTGCCAGGACTAGCGGGGGCACTTGGGTGGAGGGGGGCTACGAGCAGTACTTC.

The rearrangement links TRBV19 to TRBJ2-3; weak D call: TRBD1 (5 bases). The germline V gene has CDR1 LNHDA and CDR2 SQIVND (reference sequence). This CDR3 comprises 16 residues. V shed 3 bases and J shed 1 base, with 14 bases lying between them. The CDR3 coding sequence is TGTGCCAGTAGTATTAGGGGCGCTATCCGCACAGATACGCAGTATTTT. Encoded protein: CASSIRGAIRTDTQYF.

This rearrangement joins TRBV28 to TRBJ2-2, with D uncertain. The length of the CDR3 is 12 residues. From germline, CDR1 is MDHEN and CDR2 SYDVKM. V lost 5 bases and J 5 bases, leaving 6 bases between the germline ends. The CDR3 loop reads CASSLRTGELFF. The CDR3 DNA reads TGTGCCAGCAGTCTTCGTACCGGGGAGCTGTTTTTT.

The gene calls are TRBV18 and TRBJ2-7; D call uncertain. CDR3 length equals 12 residues. Trimming pared 2 bases from V and 2 bases from J, leaving 4 bases between. Germline-derived CDR1 and CDR2 are KGHSH and LQKENI. This CDR3 reads CASSPVAYEQYF. The CDR3 DNA reads as TGTGCCAGCTCACCAGTAGCCTACGAGCAGTACTTC.